The 10 T cell receptor beta chains given below trace back to one sample, sequenced in a study of blood T cells in healthy people across ages. Primed by a sample-barcoded 5' primer and a J-beta primer mix, a second PCR proceeded for roughly 6 to 12 cycles. TCRdb re-called the 5' RACE reads through MiXCR, storing one row per CDR3 protein. The sample records 650,000 to 1,000,000 distinct CDR3 sequences, under 40% being singletons. The sample was blood. The receptors were gathered from a young man in good health.

Concerning this clonotype itself: An end of the junction does not agree with germline; a read error may underlie this. The V and J genes are TRBV28 and TRBJ2-3; D unclear. This CDR3 is built from 15 residues. Germline values: CDR1 MDHEN, CDR2 SYDVKM. CDR3 in DNA: TGTGTCAGCAGCCTCGGACGATCTAGCACAGATACGCAGTATTTT. This translates into CVSSLGRSSTDTQYF.

This clonotype has ten or more counts. The chain employs TRBV12-3 or TRBV12-4 and TRBJ2-1, with unresolved D. V was cut by 5 bases and J by 5 bases, with 1 base left in between. This CDR3 has 10 amino acids. The DNA of the CDR3 is TGTGCCAGCAGTAACAATGAGCAGTTCTTC. Its translation is CASSNNEQFF.

This clonotype came up many times. The CDR3 is CASSTSLTQYF. The CDR3 bases are TGTGCCAGCAGCACATCGTTGACCCAGTACTTC. This chain connects TRBV7-2 to TRBJ2-5, with no clear D. V was clipped by 5 bases and J by 7 bases, with 8 bases between them. This CDR3 is built from 11 residues. Germline V lookup: CDR1 SGHTA, CDR2 FQGNSA. Together with reference TRBV7-2 and TRBJ2-5, the CDR3 gives the full variable domain: GAGVSQSPSNKVTEKGKDVELRCDPISGHTALYWYRQSLGQGLEFLIYFQGNSAPDKSGLPSDRFSAERTGGSVSTLTIQRTQQEDSAVYLCASSTSLTQYFGPGTRLLVL.

The rearrangement uses TRBV15 and TRBJ1-1; a weak D match, TRBD1 (5 bases). V was cut by 8 bases and J by 5 bases, with 12 bases left in between. From germline, CDR1 is LNHNV and CDR2 YYDKDF (reference sequence). The CDR3 is 12 residues long. CDR3: CATRGVETEAFF. The CDR3 DNA is TGTGCCACCCGGGGGGTAGAGACTGAAGCTTTCTTT.

This clonotype has a handful of counts. The rearrangement links TRBV5-4 to TRBJ2-1, with D possibly matching TRBD1 (5 bases). The V and J ends lost 0 bases and 8 bases respectively, with 12 bases between them. The CDR3 sequence is 14 residues long. Germline loops: CDR1 SGHNT, CDR2 YYREEE (reference sequence). This chain's CDR3 is CASSLDVGADEQFF. CDR3 coding DNA: TGTGCCAGCAGCTTGGACGTAGGGGCCGATGAGCAGTTCTTC.

The chain combines TRBV4-1 with TRBJ2-1; D uncertain. The J call may be in error: the DNA end matches TRBJ2-7 better. The CDR3 loop spans 16 amino acids. In germline, CDR1 is MGHRA, CDR2 YSYEKL. In DNA form, the CDR3 reads TGCGCCAGCAGCCAAGTGGGCAGGAGCTCCTACAATGAGCAGTACTTC. Amino acids: CASSQVGRSSYNEQYF.

The rearrangement uses TRBV5-1 and TRBJ2-2, with 7 bases aligning to TRBD1. The V segment lost 9 bases and the J segment 2 bases; nucleotides outside the gene matches: 7. CDR1 is SGHRS and CDR2 is YFSETQ in the germline V gene. This CDR3 contains 14 residues. CDR3 DNA: TGCGCCACCAAGGGGGACAGTAACACCGGGGAGCTGTTTTTT. This codes for CATKGDSNTGELFF. The entire variable domain, with the rest obtained from reference TRBV5-1 and TRBJ2-2, is as follows: KAGVTQTPRYLIKTRGQQVTLSCSPISGHRSVSWYQQTPGQGLQFLFEYFSETQRNKGNFPGRFSGRQFSNSRSEMNVSTLELGDSALYLCATKGDSNTGELFFGEGSRLTVL.

The chain is built from TRBV4-2 and TRBJ1-1; TRBD1 is a possible D gene (6 bases). The V gene lost 0 bases and the J gene lost 4 bases, with 27 bases spanning the gap. Per the germline V gene, CDR1 is LGHNA and CDR2 is YNFKEQ. The CDR3 spans 20 residues. CDR3 sequence reads: CASSQDLLQGTGWAGTEAFF. Written as DNA, the CDR3 is TGTGCCAGCAGCCAAGATCTCCTTCAGGGCACAGGGTGGGCTGGCACTGAAGCTTTCTTT.

V and J are TRBV5-5 and TRBJ2-3; 7 nucleotides line up with TRBD1. V shed 1 base and J 2 bases; nucleotides not matched to a gene: 4. This CDR3 has 15 residues. In germline, CDR1 is SGHKS, CDR2 YYEKEE (reference sequence). Written as DNA, the CDR3 is TGTGCCAGCAGCTTGACGGGACAGTTCACAGATACGCAGTATTTT. Translated, it gives CASSLTGQFTDTQYF.

This clonotype turned up a few times. This chain connects TRBV29-1 to TRBJ1-5; 8 bases are shared with TRBD1. Germline assignment: CDR1 SQVTM and CDR2 ANQGSEA. CDR3 size: 13 residues. Trimming at V came to 6 bases and at J to 0 bases, leaving 1 base not matched to a gene. Here the CDR3 DNA reads TGCAGCGTGGGACAGGATAGCAATCAGCCCCAGCATTTT. Protein: CSVGQDSNQPQHF. Looking up the rest from reference TRBV29-1 and TRBJ1-5 gives the full variable domain: SAVISQKPSRDICQRGTSLTIQCQVDSQVTMMFWYRQQPGQSLTLIATANQGSEATYESGFVIDKFPISRPNLTFSTLTVSNMSPEDSSIYLCSVGQDSNQPQHFGDGTRLSIL.